This TCR beta chain is drawn from a study of blood T cell repertoires in COVID-19. Study overall: The cDNA or gDNA used as material had been derived from T cells, B-cell-depleted T cells, or PBMCs.

This CDR3 is built from 15 residues. Germline CDR1 SGHTA, CDR2 FQGNSA. Trimming shortened V by 1 base and J by 4 bases, and 13 bases separated the two germline ends. Assay: immunoSEQ multiplex PCR; the TCRdb copy retains only in-frame clones and omits some. The table has under 350,000 clones, around nine tenths seen once. The sample consisted of PBMCs or T cells enriched from blood (not recorded which). The TCR sequence derives from a woman aged 55-70 years who had recovered from COVID-19. The chain joins TRBV7-2 to TRBJ1-2, with D possibly being TRBD1 (6 bases). The CDR3 region is CASSLVQGIGYGYTF. The CDR3 DNA sequence: TGTGCCAGCAGCTTAGTTCAGGGGATCGGCTATGGCTACACCTTC.